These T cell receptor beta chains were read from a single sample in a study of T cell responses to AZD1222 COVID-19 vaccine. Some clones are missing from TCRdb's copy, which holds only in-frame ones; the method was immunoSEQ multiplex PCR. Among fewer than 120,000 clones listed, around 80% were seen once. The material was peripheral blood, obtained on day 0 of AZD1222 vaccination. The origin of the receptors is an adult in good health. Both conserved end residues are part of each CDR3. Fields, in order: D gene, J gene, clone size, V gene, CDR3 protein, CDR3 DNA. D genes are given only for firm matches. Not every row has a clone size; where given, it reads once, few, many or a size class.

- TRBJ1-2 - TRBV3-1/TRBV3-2 CASSQETGGGYTF TGTGCCAGCAGCCAAGAGACAGGAGGGGGCTACACCTTC
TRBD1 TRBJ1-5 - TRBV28 CASSPYRDRRYQPQHF TGTGCCAGCAGTCCATACCGGGACAGAAGGTATCAGCCCCAGCATTTT
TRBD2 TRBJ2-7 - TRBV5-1 CASSGTSGLLNYEQYF TGCGCCAGCAGCGGGACTAGCGGTCTTCTAAACTACGAGCAGTACTTC
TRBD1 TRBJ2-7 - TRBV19 CASSIGRGQGAQTYEQYF TGTGCCAGTAGTATTGGTCGGGGACAGGGGGCGCAAACCTACGAGCAGTACTTC
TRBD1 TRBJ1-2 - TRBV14 CASSLRTGDIYGYTF TGTGCCAGCAGCTTACGGACAGGGGATATCTATGGCTACACCTTC
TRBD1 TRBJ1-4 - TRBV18 CASQGQGAVEKLFF TGTGCCAGCCAAGGACAGGGGGCTGTTGAAAAACTGTTTTTT
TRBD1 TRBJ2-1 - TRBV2 CASSRTGQLRYNEQFF TGTGCCAGCAGTCGGACAGGGCAACTTCGTTACAATGAGCAGTTCTTC
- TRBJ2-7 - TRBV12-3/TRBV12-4 CASSVWGYEQYF TGTGCCAGCAGTGTCTGGGGGTACGAGCAGTACTTC
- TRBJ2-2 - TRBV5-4 CASTPWGAGELFF TGTGCCAGCACCCCCTGGGGGGCCGGGGAGCTGTTTTTT
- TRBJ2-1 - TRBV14 CASSQEVINEQFF TGTGCCAGCAGCCAAGAGGTGATTAATGAGCAGTTCTTC
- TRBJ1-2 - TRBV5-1 CASSTTPTTLAYGYTF TGCGCCAGCAGCACAACCCCGACAACCCTCGCTTATGGCTACACCTTC
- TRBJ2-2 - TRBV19 CATAQWSGELFF TGTGCCACCGCACAGTGGTCCGGGGAGCTGTTTTTT
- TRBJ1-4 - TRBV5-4 CASSLRGGISSEKLFF TGTGCCAGCAGCTTGCGTGGTGGGATCAGCTCTGAAAAACTGTTTTTT
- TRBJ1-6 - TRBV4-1 CASSQAQQATNSPLHF TGCGCCAGCAGCCAAGCCCAACAGGCAACTAATTCACCCCTCCACTTT
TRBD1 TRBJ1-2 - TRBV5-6 CASSLGQGQDLRGYTF TGTGCCAGCAGCTTGGGACAGGGGCAGGATCTAAGGGGCTACACCTTC
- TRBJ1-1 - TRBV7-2 CASSLDYRIEAFF TGTGCCAGCAGCTTAGACTACAGAATCGAAGCTTTCTTT
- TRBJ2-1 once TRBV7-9 CASSLAGGHNEQFF TGTGCCAGCAGCTTAGCGGGGGGTCACAATGAGCAGTTCTTC
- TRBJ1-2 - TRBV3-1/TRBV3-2 CASSSGMEGYTF TGTGCCAGCAGCTCAGGGATGGAAGGCTACACCTTC
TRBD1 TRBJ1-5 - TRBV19 CASSVRTGVNQPQHF TGTGCCAGTAGTGTCCGGACAGGGGTCAATCAGCCCCAGCATTTT
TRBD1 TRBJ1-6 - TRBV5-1 CASSLVTGNNSPLHF TGCGCCAGCAGCTTGGTGACAGGGAATAATTCACCCCTCCACTTT
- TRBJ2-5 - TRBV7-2 CASSLGGGLRLETQYF TGTGCCAGCAGCTTAGGAGGGGGACTCAGATTAGAGACCCAGTACTTC
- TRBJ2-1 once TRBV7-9 CASSPLASYNEQFF TGTGCCAGCAGCCCTCTCGCCTCCTACAATGAGCAGTTCTTC
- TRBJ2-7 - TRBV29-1 CSVIILSGGEQYF TGCAGCGTGATTATTCTTAGCGGCGGCGAGCAGTACTTC
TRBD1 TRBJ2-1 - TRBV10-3 CAIRDRTGENYNEQFF TGTGCCATCAGGGATCGGACAGGGGAAAACTACAATGAGCAGTTCTTC
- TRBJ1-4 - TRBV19 CASSRGGSSNEKLFF TGTGCCAGTAGTCGCGGGGGCAGTTCTAATGAAAAACTGTTTTTT
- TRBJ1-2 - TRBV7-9 CASSLVQNYGYTF TGTGCCAGCAGCTTGGTTCAGAACTATGGCTACACCTTC
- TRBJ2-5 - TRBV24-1 CATSASSQETQYF TGTGCCACCAGTGCCAGCAGCCAAGAGACCCAGTACTTC
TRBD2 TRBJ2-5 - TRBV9 CASSLEGVRGLAHGVTQYF TGTGCCAGCAGTTTAGAGGGGGTTCGGGGACTAGCCCATGGTGTGACCCAGTACTTC
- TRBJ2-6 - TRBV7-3 CASSSTGASRRGANVLTF TGTGCCAGCAGCTCAACCGGGGCCAGTAGGCGCGGGGCCAACGTCCTGACTTTC
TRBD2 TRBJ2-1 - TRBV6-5 CASTAGAYNEQFF TGTGCCAGCACGGCGGGGGCCTACAATGAGCAGTTCTTC
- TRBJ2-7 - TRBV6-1 CASSSLYEQYF TGTGCCAGCAGTTCCCTTTACGAGCAGTACTTC
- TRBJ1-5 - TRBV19 CASSYRGRANSNQPQHF TGTGCCAGTAGTTACAGAGGCAGAGCGAATAGCAATCAGCCCCAGCATTTT
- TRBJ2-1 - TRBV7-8 CASSLVQRSSYNEQFF TGTGCCAGCAGCTTAGTACAGCGGAGCTCCTACAATGAGCAGTTCTTC
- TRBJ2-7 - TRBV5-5 CASSSGTSSYEQYF TGTGCCAGCAGCTCCGGGACTTCCTCCTACGAGCAGTACTTC
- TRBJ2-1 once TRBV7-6 CASSLEVGWERNEQFF TGTGCCAGCAGCTTAGAGGTGGGGTGGGAGAGAAATGAGCAGTTCTTC
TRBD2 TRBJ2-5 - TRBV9 CASSEEVGSGRYQETQYF TGTGCCAGCAGCGAGGAAGTCGGTAGCGGGAGGTACCAAGAGACCCAGTACTTC
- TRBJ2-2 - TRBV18 CASSPRQETTGELFF TGTGCCAGCTCACCACGTCAGGAGACCACCGGGGAGCTGTTTTTT
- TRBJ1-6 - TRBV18 CASSLGDRLVNSPLHF TGTGCCAGCTCACTAGGGGACCGCCTTGTGAATTCACCCCTCCACTTT
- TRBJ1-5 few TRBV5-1 CASSLSSGRNQPQHF TGCGCCAGCAGCTTATCATCAGGTCGTAATCAGCCCCAGCATTTT
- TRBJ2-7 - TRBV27 CASSLRNSYEQYF TGTGCCAGCAGTTTGAGGAATAGCTACGAGCAGTACTTC
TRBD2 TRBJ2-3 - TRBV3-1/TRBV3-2 CASSRGTSGGRPSTDTQYF TGTGCCAGCAGTCGGGGGACTAGCGGGGGGCGACCCAGCACAGATACGCAGTATTTT
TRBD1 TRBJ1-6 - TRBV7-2 CASSLGRDRGITLHF TGTGCCAGCAGCTTAGGACGAGACAGGGGGATAACCCTCCACTTT
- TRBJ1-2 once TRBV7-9 CASSRRGLGDYGYTF TGTGCCAGCAGCCGACGGGGACTCGGGGACTATGGCTACACCTTC
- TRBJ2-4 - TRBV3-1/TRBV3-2 CASSPAEPVAKNIQYF TGTGCCAGCAGCCCCGCCGAGCCCGTAGCCAAAAACATTCAGTACTTC
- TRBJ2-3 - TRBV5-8 CASSLGGVLTDTQYF TGTGCCAGCAGCTTGGGCGGGGTTCTCACAGATACGCAGTATTTT
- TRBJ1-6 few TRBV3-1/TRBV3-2 CASSQGTAFRPLHF TGTGCCAGCAGCCAAGGGACGGCCTTTCGACCCCTCCACTTT
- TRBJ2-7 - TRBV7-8 CASSPRTLYEQYF TGTGCCAGCAGCCCTAGGACCCTGTACGAGCAGTACTTC
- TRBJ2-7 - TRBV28 CASRPPSSYEQYF TGTGCCAGCAGGCCACCCAGCAGCTACGAGCAGTACTTC